This TCR beta chain is from a study of shared clonotypes between healthy human individuals. In regard to this clone: The sample holds other DNA sequences that translate to the same CDR3.

From germline, CDR1 is KGHSH and CDR2 LQKENI. The CDR3 extends over 15 amino acids. Unmatched junction bases numbered 1, after V lost 0 bases and J lost 2 bases. The protocol was immunoSEQ multiplex PCR, while the TCRdb copy is restricted to in-frame clones and leaves out a portion. The table records fewer than 1.4 million clones, 75% to 80% of them present only once. This rearrangement joins TRBV18 to TRBJ2-5; 9 positions agree with TRBD2. The clonotype comes from a man aged 18-30 years in good health. Some clones in this sample may be carry-over from other donors' samples. The sequenced material came from memory CD4+ T cells from PBMCs. Noted subset: CD45RA-negative fraction. The CDR3 nucleotides read TGTGCCAGCTCACCACCTAGCGGGAGACAAGAGACCCAGTACTTC. Translating gives CASSPPSGRQETQYF. Based on the CDR3 plus reference TRBV18 and TRBJ2-5, the full variable domain is NAGVMQNPRHLVRRRGQEARLRCSPMKGHSHVYWYRQLPEEGLKFMVYLQKENIIDESGMPKERFSAEFPKEGPSILRIQQVVRGDSAAYFCASSPPSGRQETQYFGPGTRLLVL.